This TCR beta chain was recovered during a study of cytomegalovirus exposure and HLA in healthy donors. PCR employed 60 Vbeta and 13 Jbeta primers. TCRdb's table, derived via immunoSEQ multiplex PCR, lists solely in-frame clones and lacks some. The profile shows about 200,000 clones, 75% to 90% of them singletons. As for the donors, each was a healthy bone marrow donor. At sampling all donors were nominally healthy, likely with unrecorded immune exposures. Findings of the study overall: In a later analysis, the majority of CMV-associated beta chains seemingly showed HLA restriction. In vitro confirmation showed a few CMV-associated chains to be CMV antigen specific.

There are a few counts of this clone. As yet, its antigen is unknown. CDR3 length equals 14 residues. From germline, CDR1 is ENHRY and CDR2 SYGVKD. Trimming took 7 bases from V and 0 from J, leaving 10 bases between them. The sequence was obtained from a woman in her twenties or thirties in good health and CMV-seronegative. The sequenced sample consisted of PBMCs. This chain joins TRBV10-3 and TRBJ1-3; D is possibly TRBD1 (6 bases). Here the CDR3 DNA reads TGTGCCATCACCGGGACAAGCTCTGGAAACACCATATATTTT. Translated, it gives CAITGTSSGNTIYF.